This is a list of T cell receptor beta chains from one sample in a study of tumor-infiltrating lymphocytes in oesophageal squamous cell carcinoma. TCRdb used MiXCR to reprocess the PCR reads, holding one entry per CDR3 protein. Here the sample spans roughly 20,000 distinct CDR3 sequences, 35% to 50% being singletons. Sequenced: normal esophageal tissue next to the tumor. All receptors derive from a male donor with esophageal squamous cell carcinoma. CDR3s include the opening cysteine and the closing phenylalanine or tryptophan. D genes are given only for firm matches. Expanded clones are given a class, and other clones once, few, many or no size at all.

D gene	clone size	V gene	J gene	CDR3 DNA	CDR3 protein
TRBD2	.	TRBV12-3/TRBV12-4	TRBJ2-3	TGTGCCAGCAGTTATGGTCAGCGGGAGCGCACAGATACGCAGTATTTT	CASSYGQRERTDTQYF
TRBD1	.	TRBV24-1	TRBJ2-5	TGTGCCACCAGTGAGGGCAGGGGGCTGGAGACCCAGTACTTC	CATSEGRGLETQYF
.	many	TRBV28	TRBJ2-1	TGTGCCAGCAGTGTAATAGGGAGCGGGAATGAGCAGTTCTTC	CASSVIGSGNEQFF
TRBD1	many	TRBV6-6	TRBJ2-2	TGTGCCAGCAGTTACAGGGGGACAGCCGGGGAGCTGTTTTTT	CASSYRGTAGELFF
.	few	TRBV24-1	TRBJ2-1	TGTGCCACCAGTGATAATAGCGCGAACTACAATGAGCAGTTCTTC	CATSDNSANYNEQFF
.	medium-sized	TRBV7-2	TRBJ2-4	TGTGCCAGCAGCTTAGGATGGGGGACCCTAGCCAAAAACATTCAGTACTTC	CASSLGWGTLAKNIQYF
TRBD2	.	TRBV7-2	TRBJ2-1	TGTGCCAGCAGCTTAGCCGGGACTAGCGGATACAATGAGCAGTTCTTC	CASSLAGTSGYNEQFF
TRBD1	.	TRBV7-3	TRBJ2-1	TGTGCCAGCAGCTTGACAGGGTCGCGTAATTCACCCCTCCACTTC	CASSLTGSRNSPLHF
.	medium-sized	TRBV7-6	TRBJ2-5	TGTGCCAGCAGCTTAGCGGGCCAGGTGGCCGGCCAAGAGACCCAGTACTTC	CASSLAGQVAGQETQYF
.	few	TRBV11-3	TRBJ2-7	TGTGCCAGCAGCCCGGGGCGCAAATCTTCCTCCTACGAGCAGTACTTC	CASSPGRKSSSYEQYF
.	many	TRBV5-1	TRBJ2-1	TGCGCCAGCAGCTTGGTGGGAGCCATTGGCAATGAGCAGTTCTTC	CASSLVGAIGNEQFF
TRBD1	.	TRBV7-2	TRBJ2-7	TGTGCCAGCAGCCGGGACAGCCTCTCCTACGAGCAGTACTTC	CASSRDSLSYEQYF
.	few	TRBV5-3	TRBJ2-5	TGTGCCACCGCACAGGGTCCAGGAGAGACCCAGTACTTC	CATAQGPGETQYF
TRBD1	.	TRBV7-6	TRBJ2-1	TGTGCCAGCAGCTTAGGGGACAGCAATGAGCAGTTCTTC	CASSLGDSNEQFF
TRBD2	.	TRBV19	TRBJ2-1	TGTGCCAGTAGTTCCGGACTAGCGGGCTTACAAAGCAATGAGCAGTTCTTC	CASSSGLAGLQSNEQFF
.	many	TRBV28	TRBJ1-4	TGTGCCAGCAGTTTATGGGGGATGTCTAATGAAAAACTGTTTTTT	CASSLWGMSNEKLFF
.	many	TRBV27	TRBJ2-4	TGTGCCAGCAGTTTACAGGGATCTGGGAACATTCAGTACTTC	CASSLQGSGNIQYF
.	many	TRBV11-1	TRBJ2-7	TGTGCCAGCAGCCGCCACGCCAGGAGCTACGAGCAGTACTTC	CASSRHARSYEQYF
.	.	TRBV12-3/TRBV12-4	TRBJ2-1	TGTGCCAGCAGTAGGGGAGCTAGCTCCTACAATGAGCAGTTCTTC	CASSRGASSYNEQFF
.	.	TRBV6-6	TRBJ2-5	TGTGCCAGCAGTGGTACTGAGACCCAGTACTTC	CASSGTETQYF
TRBD1	many	TRBV5-4	TRBJ2-2	TGTGCCACCTACTTACAGGGGACGAACACCGGGGAGCTGTTTTTT	CATYLQGTNTGELFF
.	.	TRBV11-2	TRBJ2-2	TGTGCCAGCAGCTTAGATCTGGCGGTCAGGGGTGGGGAGCTGTTTTTT	CASSLDLAVRGGELFF
.	.	TRBV28	TRBJ1-1	TGTGCCAGCAGGACCGGGACGGGCCCCTATAATTCACCCCTCCGCTTC	CASRTGTGPYNSPLRF
.	many	TRBV10-3	TRBJ1-1	TGTGCCATCAGTGAGCCACCGGGGGGGGTGGGTAACACTGAAGCTTTCTTT	CAISEPPGGVGNTEAFF
.	.	TRBV7-2	TRBJ2-7	TGTGCCAGCAGCCCAGGGACGGGCTCCTACGAGCAGTACTTC	CASSPGTGSYEQYF
TRBD2	.	TRBV7-3	TRBJ2-7	TGTGCCAGCAGCTTAAGGGGACTAGCCTCCAATGAGCAGTACTTC	CASSLRGLASNEQYF
.	.	TRBV12-3/TRBV12-4	TRBJ2-1	TGTGCCAGCAGTTTGGACGGGGCCTTAGCTGAGCAGTTCTTC	CASSLDGALAEQFF
TRBD2	.	TRBV20-1	TRBJ2-1	TGCAGTGCGCCGATAGCGGGAGGGCCTTTTAACCATGAGCAGTTCTTC	CSAPIAGGPFNHEQFF
TRBD2	medium-sized	TRBV7-3	TRBJ2-1	TGTGCCAGCAGCTTAGCGGGAGGAGCCTACAATGAGCAGTTCTTC	CASSLAGGAYNEQFF
.	few	TRBV4-1	TRBJ2-7	TGCGCCAGCAGCCAAGGGTCAGGGGTAACCTACGAGCAGTACTTC	CASSQGSGVTYEQYF
.	few	TRBV7-3	TRBJ1-4	TGTGCCAGCAGCTCCCAGGGTGGAACTAATGAAAAACTGTTTTTT	CASSSQGGTNEKLFF
TRBD1	few	TRBV28	TRBJ1-2	TGTGCCAGCAACAGGGGGACGCGCGGCTACACCTTC	CASNRGTRGYTF
.	medium-sized	TRBV7-2	TRBJ2-5	TGTGCCAGCAGTCTACGCCGGGGGGCACCCCAGGGAGGCCAGTACTTC	CASSLRRGAPQGGQYF
.	many	TRBV27	TRBJ2-7	TGTGCCAGCAGTTTCTCGACTTCTTACCAGCAGTACTTC	CASSFSTSYQQYF
.	few	TRBV7-3	TRBJ2-1	TGTGCCAGCAGCCGGGGGAGCTCCTACAATGAGCAGTTCTTC	CASSRGSSYNEQFF
.	medium-sized	TRBV12-3/TRBV12-4	TRBJ2-1	TGTGCCAGCAGTCGAACTAGCAATGAGCAGTTCTTC	CASSRTSNEQFF
.	few	TRBV7-2	TRBJ1-4	TGTGCCAGCAGCTTAGTAGGATCGGGAAATGAAAAACTGTTTTTT	CASSLVGSGNEKLFF
.	.	TRBV28	TRBJ2-3	TGTGCCAGCAGTTTAGGGGGGGCGAACACCGGGGAGCTGTATTTT	CASSLGGANTGELYF
.	many	TRBV6-1	TRBJ2-7	TGTGCCAGCAGACTAAAGGGACCCGACGAGCAGTACTTC	CASRLKGPDEQYF
.	many	TRBV7-8	TRBJ1-3	TGTGCCAGCAGCCCCGCAGGCTCTGGAAACACCATATATTTT	CASSPAGSGNTIYF
.	medium-sized	TRBV7-3	TRBJ1-4	TGTGCCAGCAGCCCTAAGAACCGGGGACGCTTTTCGAGTTGTCTGTTTTTT	CASSPKNRGRFSSCLFF
.	.	TRBV7-2	TRBJ1-1	TGTGCCAGCAGCTTAGTGAAGACAGGAGCGAACACTGAAGCTTTCTTT	CASSLVKTGANTEAFF
.	.	TRBV7-9	TRBJ2-1	TGTGCCAGCAGCTTAGAGCGGACCTCCTACAATGAGCAGTTCTTC	CASSLERTSYNEQFF
.	.	TRBV6-1	TRBJ2-2	TGTGCCAGCAGTGGGTACCGAGGACAGAACACCGGGGAGCTGTTTTTT	CASSGYRGQNTGELFF
TRBD2	many	TRBV6-1	TRBJ2-4	TGTGCCAGCAGTGAATGGGCTAGCGGAGCCAAAAACATTCAGTACTTC	CASSEWASGAKNIQYF
.	many	TRBV7-3	TRBJ1-2	TGTGCCAGCAGTAAGGAACCGCTATATGGCTACACCTTC	CASSKEPLYGYTF
.	.	TRBV7-3	TRBJ2-6	TGTGCCAGCAGCCTTGGGGGATCTTTCTCTGGGGCCAACGTCCTGACTTTC	CASSLGGSFSGANVLTF
TRBD2	.	TRBV12-3/TRBV12-4	TRBJ2-3	TGTGCCAGCAGTTGGACTAGCGTGGGGACAGATACGCAGTATTTT	CASSWTSVGTDTQYF
.	.	TRBV6-2/TRBV6-3	TRBJ2-3	TGTGCCAGCAGTTACCTGGAAAGGGTCACAGATACGCAGTATTTT	CASSYLERVTDTQYF
.	.	TRBV6-6	TRBJ1-5	TGTGCCAGCATTCCCGACGGTATCAATCAGCCCCAGCATTTT	CASIPDGINQPQHF
.	many	TRBV2	TRBJ2-5	TGTGCCAGCAGGACCTCCTCGCGGACCCAGTACTTC	CASRTSSRTQYF
TRBD1	many	TRBV11-2	TRBJ1-4	TGTGCCAGCAGCTCTTGGACAGGGCCGAATGAAAAACTGTTTTTT	CASSSWTGPNEKLFF
.	.	TRBV7-6	TRBJ2-7	TGTGCCAGCAGCTTAGGGCGGTCCTACGAGCAGTACTTC	CASSLGRSYEQYF
.	many	TRBV28	TRBJ1-1	TGTGCCAGCAGCGGGTACGTGGATCGTTACACTGAAGCTTTCTTT	CASSGYVDRYTEAFF
.	.	TRBV7-3	TRBJ2-3	TGTGCCAGCAGGGCAGTAACGTCAGATACGCAGTATTTT	CASRAVTSDTQYF
.	.	TRBV27	TRBJ2-7	TGTGCCAGCAGTTTGTTAGGGGGGAGAGTCGAGCAGTACTTC	CASSLLGGRVEQYF
.	.	TRBV18	TRBJ1-1	TGTGCCAGCTCACCTGACTCGGGATATGACGAAGCTTTCTTT	CASSPDSGYDEAFF